These 11 T cell receptor beta chains were sequenced from one sample in a study of blood T cell repertoires in COVID-19. Profiled with immunoSEQ multiplex PCR; TCRdb holds only in-frame clones, not every one. Of more than 65,000 clones in the sample, roughly 79% were seen once. Sequencing was done on a sample of peripheral blood. Receptor source: a human donor in a cohort sampled during active COVID-19.

The V and J genes are TRBV9 and TRBJ1-5; no clear D. Germline loops: CDR1 SGDLS, CDR2 YYNGEE. The CDR3 is made up of 14 amino acids. V lost 4 bases, J lost 2 bases, and 10 bases lay in between. CDR3 coding DNA: TGTGCCAGCAGCCCCGGGATCGGCAATCAGCCCCAGCATTTT. This sequence encodes CASSPGIGNQPQHF. The full variable domain, in which reference TRBV9 and TRBJ1-5 provide the parts outside the CDR3, is DSGVTQTPKHLITATGQRVTLRCSPRSGDLSVYWYQQSLDQGLQFLIQYYNGEERAKGNILERFSAQQFPDLHSELNLSSLELGDSALYFCASSPGIGNQPQHFGDGTRLSIL.

This clone was recorded a few times. This chain connects TRBV11-1 to TRBJ1-5; no firm D call. Trimming left V 3 bases short and J 5 bases short, with 8 bases between. Germline V gives CDR1 SGHAT, CDR2 FQDESV (reference sequence). This CDR3 has 13 residues. As DNA, the CDR3 is TGTGCCAGCAGCTTTACGAGGGATCAGCCCCAGCATTTT. It translates to CASSFTRDQPQHF.

The rearrangement joins TRBV5-1 to TRBJ1-4, with a tentative D call TRBD1 (6 bases). This CDR3 is 13 amino acids long. Germline CDR1 is SGHRS and CDR2 is YFSETQ. Trimming left V 7 bases short and J 8 bases short, with 15 bases between. CDR3 DNA sequence: TGCGCCAGCGGGCACTTGACAGGAGAAAAACTGTTTTTT. It translates to CASGHLTGEKLFF.

The J gene is TRBJ1-5, the V gene TRBV15; D not resolved. Germline V gene lookup returns CDR1 LNHNV and CDR2 YYDKDF (reference sequence). V was pared by 1 base and J by 2 bases, with 9 bases between. CDR3 length: 15 amino acids. In DNA, the CDR3 is TGTGCCACCAGCAGAGCCGGGAGGGGCAATCAGCCCCAGCATTTT. The encoded protein is CATSRAGRGNQPQHF.

This clone was seen only a few times. The chain carries TRBV21-1 and TRBJ2-6; no check of the table's D call, TRBD2, against the DNA was made. TRBV21-1 is termed a pseudogene. There are 22 residues in the CDR3. CDR3 sequence (DNA): TGTGCCAGCAGCAAGCGGGGTGTCCGGGAGGTCCCAGTTGACTCTGGGGCCAACGTCCTGACTTTC. This gives the protein CASSKRGVREVPVDSGANVLTF.

This rearrangement joins TRBV19 to TRBJ2-5, with TRBD2 as a possible D gene (5 bases). Germline-derived CDR1 and CDR2 are LNHDA and SQIVND (reference sequence). The V and J ends lost 3 bases and 2 bases respectively, with 7 bases between them. There are 13 residues in the CDR3. The CDR3, as DNA: TGTGCCAGTAGTATCGGGATTCAAGAGACCCAGTACTTC. This translates into CASSIGIQETQYF. The full variable domain, its missing parts supplied by reference TRBV19 and TRBJ2-5, is DGGITQSPKYLFRKEGQNVTLSCEQNLNHDAMYWYRQDPGQGLRLIYYSQIVNDFQKGDIAEGYSVSREKKESFPLTVTSAQKNPTAFYLCASSIGIQETQYFGPGTRLLVL.

This chain joins TRBV10-1 and TRBJ2-7; D not resolved. V was clipped by 3 bases and J by 2 bases, with 8 bases between them. Germline CDR1 WNHNN, CDR2 SYGVQD (reference sequence). The CDR3 covers 13 residues. In DNA form, the CDR3 reads TGCGCCAGCAGTGACAGCGCGGCCTACGAGCAGTACTTC. Protein: CASSDSAAYEQYF.

The sample holds many counts of this clone. This chain links TRBV5-6 with TRBJ1-1; D not resolved. Trimming took 0 bases from V and 7 from J, leaving 7 bases between them. The CDR3 consists of 12 residues. The germline gives CDR1 SGHDT, CDR2 YYEEEE. CDR3: CASSLATGEAFF. DNA of the CDR3: TGTGCCAGCAGCTTGGCTACCGGTGAAGCTTTCTTT.

J is TRBJ2-1 and V is TRBV18, with 8 bases aligning to TRBD2. The CDR3 has 16 residues. With V trimmed by 4 bases and J by 5 bases, 10 bases remained unmatched. Looked up from germline, CDR1 is KGHSH and CDR2 is LQKENI. The CDR3 protein is CASSRRAGGGHNEQFF. The CDR3 DNA reads as TGTGCCAGCTCACGGAGGGCGGGAGGAGGTCACAATGAGCAGTTCTTC.

The J gene is TRBJ2-7, the V gene TRBV27; TRBD2 aligns across 7 bases. The CDR3 runs 14 residues. V lost 5 bases and J lost 5; bases outside the gene matches: 9. Germline V lookup: CDR1 MNHEY, CDR2 SMNVEV (reference sequence). CDR3 residues: CASSGAGTTDEQYF. DNA for the CDR3: TGTGCCAGCAGTGGGGCCGGGACTACCGACGAGCAGTACTTC.

V is TRBV6-4 and J is TRBJ2-1; 10 bases align to TRBD2. The V segment lost 3 bases and the J segment 4 bases; nucleotides outside the gene matches: 6. Germline CDR1 MRHNA, CDR2 SNTAGT. This CDR3 has 16 residues. CDR3 protein: CASSESSGSGYNEQFF. CDR3 bases: TGTGCCAGCAGTGAGTCTAGCGGGAGCGGGTACAATGAGCAGTTCTTC.